The 20 T cell receptor beta chains presented below share a single source sample, sequenced in a study of cytomegalovirus exposure and HLA in healthy donors. The protocol was immunoSEQ multiplex PCR, while the TCRdb copy is restricted to in-frame clones and leaves out a portion. The sample holds 130,000 or so clones, approximately 92% seen once. Material: PBMCs. The receptors shown here come from a woman between 18 and 29 years old in good health and CMV-seropositive.

This chain uses TRBV28 with TRBJ1-5; TRBD1 agrees at 10 bases. CDR3 length: 15 residues. Germline V gene data show CDR1 as MDHEN and CDR2 as SYDVKM. Trimming at V came to 4 bases and at J to 7 bases, leaving 7 bases not matched to a gene. CDR3 protein: CASSYRTGGEQPQHF. CDR3 bases: TGTGCCAGCAGTTACCGGACAGGGGGTGAGCAGCCCCAGCATTTT.

About this clone: Its ends do not fully match the called genes, so a read error is possible. This sequence joins TRBV6-5 and TRBJ2-1, with D possibly TRBD2 on 6 matching bases. Germline V lookup: CDR1 MNHEY, CDR2 SVGAGI. The length of the CDR3 is 14 residues. This CDR3 reads CCCARGVSYNEQFF. The DNA of the CDR3 is TGCTGCTGTGCCCGCGGGGTCTCCTACAATGAGCAGTTCTTC.

The CDR3 region is CSGWRGTQYF. The DNA for the CDR3 is TGCAGCGGGTGGAGGGGTACGCAGTATTTT. The chain has TRBV29-1 and TRBJ2-3; weak D call: TRBD2 (6 bases). Trimming took 7 bases from V and 8 from J, leaving 10 bases between them. The CDR3 is 10 amino acids. Per the germline V gene, CDR1 is SQVTM and CDR2 is ANQGSEA.

The V and J genes are TRBV9 and TRBJ1-1; 9 positions agree with TRBD1. Germline V gene data show CDR1 as SGDLS and CDR2 as YYNGEE. This CDR3 is 15 amino acids long. J gave up 3 bases and V 0 bases, and 3 bases lay outside the gene matches. CDR3 in DNA: TGTGCCAGCAGCGTAGAACAGGGGGCGGACACTGAAGCTTTCTTT. Translated, it gives CASSVEQGADTEAFF. The complete variable domain, with remaining parts taken from reference TRBV9 and TRBJ1-1, reads DSGVTQTPKHLITATGQRVTLRCSPRSGDLSVYWYQQSLDQGLQFLIQYYNGEERAKGNILERFSAQQFPDLHSELNLSSLELGDSALYFCASSVEQGADTEAFFGQGTRLTVV.

This clone was recorded once. Within the sample, other DNA sequences also encode this same CDR3. V and J are TRBV6-1 and TRBJ2-7, with D tentatively TRBD2 (5 bases). The CDR3 contains 13 residues. V was shortened by 0 bases and J by 2 bases, with 5 bases between the two germline ends. CDR1 is MNHNS, CDR2 SASEGT, per germline. CDR3 amino acids: CASSEARAYEQYF. The CDR3 region has the DNA TGTGCCAGCAGTGAAGCGCGGGCCTACGAGCAGTACTTC.

J is TRBJ1-1 and V is TRBV5-1; D is ambiguous. This CDR3 has 17 residues. Germline loops: CDR1 SGHRS, CDR2 YFSETQ. Trimming removed 2 bases from V and 2 bases from J, with 19 bases in between. CDR3 region: CASSFLSGINANTEAFF. As DNA, the CDR3 is TGCGCCAGCAGCTTTCTTTCGGGAATAAATGCTAACACTGAAGCTTTCTTT.

The chain employs TRBV5-5 and TRBJ2-5; TRBD2 matches at 8 bases. Germline CDR1 is SGHKS and CDR2 is YYEKEE (reference sequence). This CDR3 spans 16 amino acids. V shed 2 bases, J shed 1 base, and the junction held 7 bases outside the gene matches. In DNA form, the CDR3 reads TGTGCCAGCAGCTTTGAGCGGGGGACTATCCAAGAGACCCAGTACTTC. Translated: CASSFERGTIQETQYF. The whole variable domain, remainder taken from reference TRBV5-5 and TRBJ2-5, is DAGVTQSPTHLIKTRGQQVTLRCSPISGHKSVSWYQQVLGQGPQFIFQYYEKEERGRGNFPDRFSARQFPNYSSELNVNALLLGDSALYLCASSFERGTIQETQYFGPGTRLLVL.

This chain uses TRBV5-4 with TRBJ2-5; 7 bases map to TRBD2. Per germline, CDR1 SGHNT and CDR2 YYREEE (reference sequence). Trimming at V came to 2 bases and at J to 5 bases, leaving 3 bases not matched to a gene. This CDR3 spans 13 amino acids. CDR3 sequence: CASSLTSEETQYF. The CDR3 DNA reads as TGTGCCAGCAGCTTAACTAGCGAGGAGACCCAGTACTTC.

DNA for the CDR3: TGTGCCAGCAGCCCCTCGGGGGGAGGTGGCTACACCTTC. Translating gives CASSPSGGGGYTF. This chain uses TRBV7-3 with TRBJ1-2; D might be TRBD1 (5 bases). Germline values: CDR1 SGHTA, CDR2 FQGTGA. There are 13 residues in the CDR3. Deletions cut 5 bases from V and 7 bases from J, with 14 bases between. Drawing the rest from reference TRBV7-3 and TRBJ1-2, the complete variable domain is GAGVSQTPSNKVTEKGKYVELRCDPISGHTALYWYRQSLGQGPEFLIYFQGTGAADDSGLPNDRFFAVRPEGSVSTLKIQRTERGDSAVYLCASSPSGGGGYTFGSGTRLTVV.

The rearrangement links TRBV18 to TRBJ1-2; possible D gene TRBD1, 6 bases. The CDR3 spans 13 residues. Germline CDR1 reads KGHSH; CDR2 reads LQKENI. V dropped 1 base and J dropped 8 bases, with 11 bases sitting between them. The CDR3: CASSPRAGDGYTF. The CDR3 DNA reads as TGTGCCAGCTCACCACGGGCAGGGGACGGCTACACCTTC.

A few counts support this clone. In DNA, the CDR3 is TGTGCCTGGAGTACGGGACAGGGGGTCCACGAGCAGTACTTC. Its protein is CAWSTGQGVHEQYF. This rearrangement joins TRBV30 to TRBJ2-7; TRBD1 matches at 11 bases. CDR3 length equals 14 residues. V gave up 2 bases and J gave up 5 bases; unmatched junction bases: 5. Germline V gene sequence: CDR1 GTSNPN, CDR2 SVGIG (reference sequence).

The chain employs TRBV18 and TRBJ1-1; D call uncertain. The length of the CDR3 is 13 residues. CDR1 and CDR2 from the germline V gene are KGHSH and LQKENI. V gave up 3 bases and J gave up 7 bases, with 12 bases separating them. This CDR3 is CASSPVIQVEAFF. CDR3 nucleotides: TGTGCCAGCTCACCGGTTATCCAGGTTGAAGCTTTCTTT.

This clone was seen only once. The genes are TRBV6-6 and TRBJ1-1; possibly TRBD1 for D (5 bases). Germline-derived CDR1 and CDR2 are MNHNY and SVGAGI (reference sequence). The CDR3 contains 14 residues. V was shortened by 7 bases and J by 7 bases, with 19 bases between the two germline ends. The CDR3 region has the DNA TGTGCCAGCACCCCCCGCCCCGGGGGGGGTGAAGCTTTCTTT. Translating it yields CASTPRPGGGEAFF.

The genes are TRBV6-6 and TRBJ1-6; TRBD1 is a possible D gene (5 bases). The CDR3 has 15 residues. CDR1 is MNHNY, CDR2 SVGAGI, per germline (reference sequence). The ends were cut back, 2 bases at V and 6 bases at J, with 11 bases in the middle. CDR3 in amino acids: CASSYGGYLNSPLHF. The CDR3 DNA is TGTGCCAGCAGTTACGGGGGGTACCTTAATTCACCCCTCCACTTT.

As DNA, the CDR3 is TGTGCCAGCAGCTTAGGTGGCGGGGGGTACAATGAGCAGTTCTTC. The encoded protein is CASSLGGGGYNEQFF. This chain joins TRBV11-2 and TRBJ2-1; 8 nucleotides agree with TRBD2. The CDR3 contains 15 residues. The V and J ends lost 1 base and 4 bases, in that order; junction bases with no gene match: 3. From germline, CDR1 is SGHAT and CDR2 FQNNGV. The full variable domain, in which reference TRBV11-2 and TRBJ2-1 provide the parts outside the CDR3, is EAGVAQSPRYKIIEKRQSVAFWCNPISGHATLYWYQQILGQGPKLLIQFQNNGVVDDSQLPKDRFSAERLKGVDSTLKIQPAKLEDSAVYLCASSLGGGGYNEQFFGPGTRLTVL.

The chain employs TRBV30 and TRBJ1-1; no definite D call. Trimming took off 4 bases at V and 6 bases at J, with 12 bases between the two ends. The V gene's germline CDR1 is GTSNPN and CDR2 SVGIG (reference sequence). The CDR3 contains 12 residues. The CDR3 DNA reads TGTGCCTGGACAATAAAGACACCTGAAGCTTTCTTT. This encodes CAWTIKTPEAFF.

The table lists this clone with a few counts. The V call is TRBV7-9, the J call TRBJ1-5; no reliable D call. Trimming took 8 bases from V and 6 from J, leaving 11 bases between them. Germline V CDR1 and CDR2: SEHNR, FQNEAQ (reference sequence). This CDR3 is 12 amino acids long. The CDR3 loop is CASAYSGQPQHF. The CDR3 DNA follows: TGTGCCAGCGCCTACTCCGGTCAGCCCCAGCATTTT.

The gene calls are TRBV4-1 and TRBJ1-2; TRBD1 matches 7 bases. The CDR3 is 16 residues long. Trimming took 1 base from V and 6 from J; bases not matched to a gene: 11. Germline CDR1 and CDR2: MGHRA and YSYEKL. The CDR3 region is CASSQVPPTTGNGYTF. CDR3 sequence (DNA): TGCGCCAGCAGCCAAGTTCCCCCTACGACAGGGAATGGCTACACCTTC.

The rearrangement links TRBV19 to TRBJ1-4, with TRBD1 matching 7 bases. The CDR3 has 17 amino acids. J was trimmed by 7 bases and V by 4 bases; bases with no gene match: 15. The germline CDR1 and CDR2 sequences are LNHDA and SQIVND (reference sequence). The chain's CDR3 is CASSTATGTPIREKLFF. CDR3 DNA sequence: TGTGCCAGTAGTACAGCGACAGGGACCCCGATCCGTGAAAAACTGTTTTTT.

The chain is built from TRBV7-9 and TRBJ2-7; D is possibly TRBD1 (6 bases). The germline V and J ends were trimmed by 6 bases and 0 bases, with 18 bases remaining between them. From germline, CDR1 is SEHNR and CDR2 FQNEAQ (reference sequence). The CDR3 has 16 residues. CDR3 nucleotides: TGTGCCAGCAGATCTACGACAGGAGGTTTCTCCTACGAGCAGTACTTC. It is translated as CASRSTTGGFSYEQYF.